This T cell receptor (beta chain) came from a study of T cell responses to AZD1222 COVID-19 vaccine (dated by TCRdb to about 2021). Background for the entire study: AZD1222 recipients with second doses at about 4 weeks or about 12 weeks were pooled, because spike-specific TCR depth and breadth did not differ between schedules. Enrollment into the trials was organized by age into subgroups of 18-55, 56-69 and 70-plus years, and those subgroups contained roughly 150, 30 and 60 TCR-sequenced participants, respectively. TCR sequencing was performed for about 240 trial participants, of whom 200 to 220 were given two doses of AZD1222 and 26 were given two doses of MenACWY control vaccine.

The CDR3 regions of human TCRbeta chains were analyzed by immunosequencing. The original pipeline was this. TCRs in the repertoires were matched against a reference library of SARS-CoV-2-specific TCRs that had been generated with the MIRA antigen-specificity platform. Breadth was defined as the fraction of unique TCRs that were SARS-CoV-2-associated, and depth was defined as the fraction of total T cells that were SARS-CoV-2-associated. Using the MIRA data, each spike-specific TCR was assigned both to the spike region to which the TCR was reactive and to a CD4 or CD8 class. Log10-transformed breadth and depth values were compared by one-way ANOVA with Sidak's multiple comparisons tests. TCRdb retrieved this table from immuneACCESS and kept in-frame rearrangements only. Not all clones are present; in checked studies, unresolved V genes account for under half, and no reason is known for the remainder. V and J calls and clone size are copied from that table; D and trimming were computed from the DNA. The sample table contains more than 150,000 clones; only one count was recorded for 88% of them. Around 0.5% of the sample is taken by the ten largest.

With regard to this clone: Its antigen is still unknown. No quality values exist for individual bases; no much larger clone is one base distant.

The time point label, read with the paper, signifies: baseline before first vaccination. Samples from vaccinated people were obtained from the UK trials COV001 and COV002, which included a single-blind randomized controlled phase 2/3 trial of AZD1222 (ChAdOx1 nCoV-19) in healthy adults. For TCRbeta chain sequencing, PBMC samples from trial participants were taken at day 0 and at day 28 after the second dose. The V and J ends are trimmed by 6 bases and 1 base, leaving 9 bases between them. Via the germline V gene, CDR1 is MNHEY and CDR2 SVGAGI. Counted from cysteine to phenylalanine, this CDR3 has 13 amino acids. The only DNA kept is the CDR3, 39 bases in frame from the first base. Summary of the overall study and its limitations: After two AZD1222 doses, both the breadth and the depth of spike-specific TCRs were significantly higher than at day 0 and than in MenACWY recipients. Because no day 14 peak-response samples were available, repertoires were characterized only after the peak T cell response. In the small 56-69-year group, the increase in depth fell short of significance, most likely because of low power. The vaccine-associated CD4 TCRs covered the entire spike protein, and the dominant responses fell in regions 160-218 and 743-854. Conclusions about previously exposed vaccinees are limited, since just five or six AZD1222 recipients were seropositive for SARS-CoV-2 at baseline. Most participants were white British and females outnumbered males, and the authors suggested that clonal diversity may have been underestimated. Epitopes outside the regions mutated in the B.1.351 and B.1.1.7 variants were reportedly recognized by nearly half of the unique spike-specific TCRs.

The sequence came from an adult in good health. The chain was built from TRBV6-5 and TRBJ1-2; the D segment cannot be called with confidence. The specimen comprised peripheral blood, sampled on day 0 of AZD1222 vaccination. The nucleotide sequence reads as follows: TGTGCCAGCAGAAACGGACTTAACTATGGCTACACCTTC. Its coded protein is CASRNGLNYGYTF.